Shown below are 7 T cell receptor beta chains from a single sample sequenced in a study of T cell responses to AZD1222 COVID-19 vaccine. Data came from immunoSEQ multiplex PCR; TCRdb stores just in-frame clones and leaves some out. This sample has 90,000 to 120,000 clones, with about 89% found just once. This sample comprised peripheral blood, obtained on day 0 of AZD1222 vaccination. The origin of the receptors is an adult in good health.

The rearrangement uses TRBV21-1 and TRBJ2-7; TRBD2 is the table's D call and was not checked against the DNA. TRBV21-1 is a documented pseudogene. The CDR3 is 16 residues long. The CDR3 coding sequence is TGTGCCAGCAGCAAAGTGGCCGGGAGAACCCTCTACGAGCAGTACTTC. Protein sequence: CASSKVAGRTLYEQYF.

V gene TRBV5-4 combines with J gene TRBJ2-1; no reliable D call. The CDR3 totals 14 residues. CDR1 is SGHNT and CDR2 is YYREEE in the germline V gene (reference sequence). Deletions cut 1 base from V and 4 bases from J, with 9 bases between. DNA for the CDR3: TGTGCCAGCAGCTTGAGAGCAGCTTACAATGAGCAGTTCTTC. It yields the protein CASSLRAAYNEQFF.

The CDR3 is CASSALDIQYF. DNA of the CDR3: TGTGCCAGCAGCGCTCTAGACATTCAGTACTTC. This rearrangement joins TRBV7-9 to TRBJ2-4; D unresolved. The CDR3 runs 11 residues. V was trimmed by 5 bases and J by 8 bases, leaving 7 bases between them. Germline lookup yields CDR1 SEHNR and CDR2 FQNEAQ (reference sequence).

The chain is built from TRBV19 and TRBJ1-2; TRBD1 is a possible D gene (6 bases). This CDR3 comprises 15 residues. From germline, CDR1 is LNHDA and CDR2 SQIVND (reference sequence). V lost 4 bases and J lost 6, with 18 bases in between. The CDR3 is CASSKWQGNRNGYTF. The CDR3 DNA reads as TGTGCCAGTAGTAAGTGGCAGGGGAACCGAAATGGCTACACCTTC.

This chain connects TRBV3-1 (or the pseudogene TRBV3-2) to TRBJ1-4; D unresolved. Germline V lookup: CDR1 LGHDT, CDR2 YNNKEL (reference sequence). There are 15 residues in the CDR3. V was cut by 4 bases and J by 4 bases, with 13 bases left in between. This CDR3 reads CASSPQLRRNEKLFF. The CDR3 DNA reads TGTGCCAGCAGCCCGCAACTGCGCCGTAATGAAAAACTGTTTTTT.

This rearrangement joins TRBV19 to TRBJ2-2; D is possibly TRBD1 (6 bases). Germline-derived CDR1 and CDR2 are LNHDA and SQIVND (reference sequence). V shed 2 bases and J shed 6 bases, with 7 bases lying between them. This CDR3 spans 13 amino acids. Here the CDR3 DNA reads TGTGCCAGTAGTATAAGGGGGTCCGGGGAGCTGTTTTTT. Protein sequence: CASSIRGSGELFF.

The genes are TRBV9 and TRBJ2-7, with TRBD2 matching over 12 bases. V shed 3 bases and J 9 bases; nucleotides not matched to a gene: 10. Germline V gene sequence: CDR1 SGDLS, CDR2 YYNGEE. This CDR3 has 15 residues. The CDR3 protein is CASSAETSGSIGQYF. CDR3 DNA sequence: TGTGCCAGCAGCGCGGAGACTAGCGGGAGCATCGGGCAGTACTTC.